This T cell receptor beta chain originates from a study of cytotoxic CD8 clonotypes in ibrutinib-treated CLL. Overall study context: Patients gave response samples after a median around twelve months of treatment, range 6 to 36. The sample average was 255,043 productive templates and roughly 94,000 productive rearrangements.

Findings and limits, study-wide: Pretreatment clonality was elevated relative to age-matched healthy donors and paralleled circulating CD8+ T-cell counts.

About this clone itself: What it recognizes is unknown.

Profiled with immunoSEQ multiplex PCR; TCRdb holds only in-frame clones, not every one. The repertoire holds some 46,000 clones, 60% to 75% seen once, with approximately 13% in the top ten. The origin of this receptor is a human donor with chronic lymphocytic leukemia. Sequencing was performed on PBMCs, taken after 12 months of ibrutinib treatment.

The CDR3 region has the DNA TGTGCCAGCAGTCAAAGAGGGGGGTCTAACTATGGCTACACCTTC. This codes for CASSQRGGSNYGYTF. The chain has TRBV4-2 and TRBJ1-2; TRBD1 is a possible D gene (6 bases). V lost 6 bases, J lost 0 bases, and 14 bases lay in between. The germline gives CDR1 LGHNA, CDR2 YNFKEQ. The CDR3 is 15 residues long.